A single sample is the source of the 21 T cell receptor beta chains below, sequenced in a study of blood T cell repertoires in COVID-19. Data came from immunoSEQ multiplex PCR; TCRdb stores just in-frame clones and leaves some out. The profile shows roughly 70,000 clones, about 80% of them singletons. The sequenced sample was peripheral blood. These TCRs come from a human donor in a cohort sampled during active COVID-19.

The chain joins TRBV5-1 to TRBJ1-4; D unclear. V lost 2 bases and J 7 bases, leaving 15 bases between the germline ends. This CDR3 region has 15 residues. The V gene's germline CDR1 is SGHRS and CDR2 YFSETQ. In DNA form, the CDR3 reads TGCGCCAGCAGCTTTTTCCCGAAAGAGGGTGAAAAACTGTTTTTT. It encodes CASSFFPKEGEKLFF.

The rearrangement uses TRBV9 and TRBJ2-5; no definite D call. Germline V gene lookup returns CDR1 SGDLS and CDR2 YYNGEE. With 0 bases removed from V and 5 bases from J, the gap between germline ends came to 14 bases. This CDR3 region has 15 residues. The chain's CDR3 is CASSVVGSPGETQYF. As DNA, the CDR3 is TGTGCCAGCAGCGTAGTCGGCAGCCCCGGGGAGACCCAGTACTTC.

V usage is TRBV7-8 and J usage is TRBJ2-5, with D perhaps TRBD1 (6 bases). CDR1 SGHVS and CDR2 FQNEAQ come from the germline V gene. Between the trimmed V and J ends, which lost 5 bases and 1 base, there was a span of 11 bases. The CDR3 loop spans 14 amino acids. CDR3 coding DNA: TGTGCCAGCAGCCCGGACAGCATCCAAGAGACCCAGTACTTC. Its translation: CASSPDSIQETQYF.

This sequence joins TRBV29-1 and TRBJ1-2; D uncertain. The CDR3 length is 9 residues. The V end was cut by 3 bases, the J end by 8 bases, with 4 bases between. Germline V gene lookup returns CDR1 SQVTM and CDR2 ANQGSEA. The CDR3 is CSVDGGYTF. The DNA for the CDR3 is TGCAGCGTTGATGGCGGCTACACCTTC.

The chain employs TRBV6-5 and TRBJ2-7, with TRBD1 matching 7 bases. This CDR3 region has 13 residues. Germline trimming cut 6 bases from V and 4 bases from J; bases unmatched to any gene: 6. Per germline, CDR1 MNHEY and CDR2 SVGAGI. In DNA, the CDR3 is TGTGCCAGCAGCTTGGGACAGTTATACGAGCAGTACTTC. The encoded protein is CASSLGQLYEQYF.

The rearrangement links TRBV10-3 to TRBJ1-3; perhaps TRBD1 as D (5 bases). The CDR3 consists of 17 residues. Trimming pared 0 bases from V and 1 base from J, leaving 13 bases between. Germline-derived CDR1 and CDR2 are ENHRY and SYGVKD. DNA for the CDR3: TGTGCCATCAGTGAGTCGACTGGGGGGGAATCTGGAAACACCATATATTTT. It is translated as CAISESTGGESGNTIYF.

The chain employs TRBV7-8 and TRBJ2-1; D might be TRBD2 (5 bases). Germline CDR1 and CDR2: SGHVS and FQNEAQ. The CDR3 sequence is 16 residues long. V was shortened by 2 bases and J by 0 bases, with 11 bases between the two germline ends. The CDR3 here is CASSLPRAPSYNEQFF. DNA for the CDR3: TGTGCCAGCAGCTTACCGCGGGCCCCCTCCTACAATGAGCAGTTCTTC.

V usage is TRBV28 and J usage is TRBJ1-6, with 7 bases matching TRBD1. The CDR3 spans 13 residues. Germline V gene data show CDR1 as MDHEN and CDR2 as SYDVKM. Unmatched junction bases numbered 10, after V lost 6 bases and J lost 14 bases. In DNA form, the CDR3 reads TGTGCCAGCAGAGCCAGGGGGTACCGAGCCCTCCACTTT. Translating gives CASRARGYRALHF.

The CDR3 DNA is TGTGGCGGCGGGGTCCAGTACCCTTCCTCCTACAATGAGCAGTTCTTC. This encodes CGGGVQYPSSYNEQFF. The J gene is TRBJ2-1, the V gene TRBV19, with TRBD2 as a possible D gene (6 bases). The CDR3 spans 16 residues. Germline V gene sequence: CDR1 LNHDA, CDR2 SQIVND (reference sequence).

The J gene is TRBJ1-1, the V gene TRBV6-5; TRBD1 matches at 8 bases. Germline CDR1 and CDR2: MNHEY and SVGAGI. The CDR3 runs 15 residues. V lost 5 bases to trimming and J lost 1 base; unmatched junction nucleotides: 6. The CDR3: CASSTPGGRNTEAFF. As DNA, the CDR3 is TGTGCCAGCAGTACCCCAGGGGGCAGGAACACTGAAGCTTTCTTT.

The V and J genes are TRBV7-2 and TRBJ2-2; 7 bases are a match to TRBD1. J was trimmed by 2 bases and V by 4 bases; bases with no gene match: 7. The CDR3 covers 16 residues. Germline assignment: CDR1 SGHTA and CDR2 FQGNSA. CDR3 residues: CASSSDRAFNTGELFF. The DNA of the CDR3 is TGTGCCAGCAGCTCCGACAGGGCGTTTAACACCGGGGAGCTGTTTTTT. The variable domain in full, completed from reference TRBV7-2 and TRBJ2-2, reads GAGVSQSPSNKVTEKGKDVELRCDPISGHTALYWYRQSLGQGLEFLIYFQGNSAPDKSGLPSDRFSAERTGGSVSTLTIQRTQQEDSAVYLCASSSDRAFNTGELFFGEGSRLTVL.

V usage is TRBV24-1 and J usage is TRBJ2-5; TRBD2 matches 12 bases. The CDR3 is made up of 15 amino acids. Per germline, CDR1 KGHDR and CDR2 SFDVKD. The junction had 5 bases not matched to a gene; V was cut back by 5 bases and J by 5 bases. CDR3: CATSAGLAGWETQYF. CDR3 coding DNA: TGTGCCACCAGTGCCGGACTAGCGGGGTGGGAGACCCAGTACTTC.

The chain recombines TRBV7-8 with TRBJ2-7; D unclear. Per the germline V gene, CDR1 is SGHVS and CDR2 is FQNEAQ. The CDR3 totals 16 residues. Deletions cut 5 bases from V and 1 base from J, with 18 bases between. DNA for the CDR3: TGTGCCAGCAGCCGAGAGAGATTCGGGTATTCCTACGAGCAGTACTTC. Residues: CASSRERFGYSYEQYF.

V and J are TRBV5-1 and TRBJ1-1; 7 bases align to TRBD1. V was pared by 2 bases and J by 6 bases, with 13 bases of the junction left unmatched. The CDR3 consists of 16 residues. The germline CDR1 and CDR2 sequences are SGHRS and YFSETQ. CDR3 region: CASSLDPIGGIAEAFF. CDR3 in DNA: TGCGCCAGCAGCTTAGACCCCATAGGGGGCATCGCTGAAGCTTTCTTT.

The gene calls are TRBV7-3 and TRBJ2-3; TRBD2 matches 7 bases. V shed 5 bases and J 2 bases; nucleotides not matched to a gene: 7. From germline, CDR1 is SGHTA and CDR2 FQGTGA. The CDR3 is 15 residues long. CDR3 sequence (DNA): TGTGCCAGCAGCAGAACCGGGACTAACACAGATACGCAGTATTTT. Its translation is CASSRTGTNTDTQYF.

The rearrangement joins TRBV11-2 to TRBJ2-2; D is undetermined. V gave up 5 bases and J gave up 5 bases, with 12 bases separating them. Germline V CDR1 and CDR2: SGHAT, FQNNGV. CDR3 length: 14 amino acids. This CDR3 is CASSPQLRTGELFF. For the CDR3, the DNA is TGTGCCAGCAGCCCGCAATTGCGGACCGGGGAGCTGTTTTTT.

This chain links TRBV6-6 with TRBJ2-6; D tentatively fits TRBD1 or TRBD2 (5 bases each). This CDR3 spans 14 amino acids. V was cut by 11 bases and J by 2 bases, with 13 bases left in between. In germline, CDR1 is MNHNY, CDR2 SVGAGI (reference sequence). CDR3 sequence reads: CAGTRGAGANVLTF. The CDR3 region has the DNA TGTGCCGGCACTCGGGGCGCTGGGGCCAACGTCCTGACTTTC.

This sequence joins TRBV18 and TRBJ1-5; D may be TRBD1 (6 bases). CDR1 is KGHSH and CDR2 is LQKENI in the germline V gene. V was cut by 2 bases and J by 2 bases, with 7 bases left in between. The CDR3 sequence is 14 residues long. Here the CDR3 reads CASSPSGGNQPQHF. The CDR3 DNA reads TGTGCCAGCTCACCATCAGGGGGCAATCAGCCCCAGCATTTT.

V and J are TRBV6-5 and TRBJ2-5; the D gene is possibly TRBD1 (8 bases). This CDR3 has 14 amino acids. V lost 6 bases and J 5 bases, leaving 16 bases between the germline ends. Looked up from germline, CDR1 is MNHEY and CDR2 is SVGAGI. The CDR3 spells CASSYGQGGETQYF. The CDR3 region has the DNA TGTGCCAGCAGCTATGGACAGGGAGGGGAGACCCAGTACTTC.

The count of this clone is one. The genes are TRBV11-2 and TRBJ2-5; maybe TRBD1 (6 bases). The V gene lost 4 bases and the J gene lost 7 bases, with 16 bases spanning the gap. The CDR3 runs to 14 residues. CDR1 and CDR2 from the germline V gene are SGHAT and FQNNGV. As DNA, the CDR3 is TGTGCCAGCAGCTCAAACTTGGGGGCCGGGACCCAGTACTTC. It yields the protein CASSSNLGAGTQYF.

V is TRBV11-2 and J is TRBJ2-3; D call uncertain. Germline CDR1 SGHAT, CDR2 FQNNGV. V shed 2 bases and J shed 6 bases, with 15 bases lying between them. The CDR3 loop spans 15 amino acids. CDR3 protein: CASSLLFSLKDTQYF. CDR3 nucleotides: TGTGCCAGCAGCTTACTATTTAGTCTCAAGGATACGCAGTATTTT.